The rows below give T cell receptor beta chains drawn from one sample of a study of shared clonotypes between healthy human individuals. TCRdb's copy holds only in-frame clones and misses some; the assay was immunoSEQ multiplex PCR. The sample shows nearly 600,000 clones, over 95% of them seen only once. The sequenced material came from naive CD8+ T cells sorted from blood. The receptors come from a woman in her thirties in good health. Both conserved end residues are part of each CDR3. Fields, in order: CDR3 length, J gene, D gene, V gene, CDR3 DNA, CDR3 protein. The D gene is left open where the match is weak.

14 TRBJ2-1 NA TRBV13 TGTGCCAGCAGCTTAGGCCCGGGACTCAGAGAGCAGTTCTTC CASSLGPGLREQFF
15 TRBJ2-7 TRBD1 TRBV6-5 TGTGCCAGCAGTTTCACCGGGACAGGGAGCTACGAGCAGTACTTC CASSFTGTGSYEQYF
16 TRBJ2-1 TRBD2 TRBV29-1 TGCAGCGTTGAAGATTTAGGGCTAGCGGGAGCCTATGAGCAGTTCTTC CSVEDLGLAGAYEQFF
14 TRBJ2-7 NA TRBV4-1 TGCGCCAGCAGCCAAGAACCTAAACGCTACGAGCAGTACTTC CASSQEPKRYEQYF
16 TRBJ2-1 TRBD2 TRBV13 TGTGCCAGCAGCTCAAGTCTAGCGGGAATTTCGAATGAGCAGTTCTTC CASSSSLAGISNEQFF
11 TRBJ2-7 NA TRBV15 TGTGCCACCAGCACAGCCTACGAGCAGTACTTC CATSTAYEQYF
14 TRBJ1-5 TRBD1 TRBV27 TGTGCCAGCGCAGTGACAGGGGGCAGTCAGCCCCAGCATTTT CASAVTGGSQPQHF
11 TRBJ1-2 TRBD1 TRBV2 TGTGTCCGGGACAGAGAAAATGGCTACACCTTC CVRDRENGYTF
16 TRBJ2-3 TRBD1 TRBV27 TGTGCCAGCAGTCCCCGGGACAGAACTAGCACAGATACGCAGTATTTT CASSPRDRTSTDTQYF
18 TRBJ2-3 TRBD2 TRBV11-2 TGTGCCAGCAGCCCTCGATCAGGGGCTAGCGGGATAGGGGGTACGCAGTATTTT CASSPRSGASGIGGTQYF
11 TRBJ2-1 NA TRBV10-3 TGTGCCATCAGTGACGGCCAGGGGGGGTTCTTC CAISDGQGGFF
14 TRBJ2-3 NA TRBV10-2 TGCGCCAGCAGTGAGCCCAGGGGAGAGGATACGCAGTATTTT CASSEPRGEDTQYF
15 TRBJ1-2 TRBD1 TRBV28 TGTGCCAGCAGTTTTAAGTCCAGGGGGAACTATGGCTACACCTTC CASSFKSRGNYGYTF
16 TRBJ2-7 TRBD2 TRBV13 TGTGCCAGCAGCTCCCGACTAGCGGGCGACTCCTACGAGCAGTACTTC CASSSRLAGDSYEQYF
14 TRBJ1-1 TRBD1 TRBV11-2 TGTGCCAGCAGTACAGGGGCGGGAGGCACTGAAGCTTTCTTT CASSTGAGGTEAFF
14 TRBJ2-7 NA TRBV13 TGTGCCAGCAGCCCCGGCTTGAGGGGCTACGAGCAGTACTTC CASSPGLRGYEQYF
13 TRBJ2-2 NA TRBV9 TGTGCCAGCAGCCCCCGCCATACCGGGGAGCTGTTTTTT CASSPRHTGELFF
13 TRBJ2-1 NA TRBV5-6 TGTGCCAGCAGCCCGACGGGTTACAATGAGCAGTTCTTC CASSPTGYNEQFF
13 TRBJ2-7 TRBD1 TRBV19 TGTGCCAGTAGTTTTGGACAGGGCTACGAGCAGTACTTC CASSFGQGYEQYF
16 TRBJ2-7 TRBD1 TRBV5-1 TGCGCCAGCAGCTTGCTAAGGGACAGGGGGCACCGCGAGCAGTACTTC CASSLLRDRGHREQYF